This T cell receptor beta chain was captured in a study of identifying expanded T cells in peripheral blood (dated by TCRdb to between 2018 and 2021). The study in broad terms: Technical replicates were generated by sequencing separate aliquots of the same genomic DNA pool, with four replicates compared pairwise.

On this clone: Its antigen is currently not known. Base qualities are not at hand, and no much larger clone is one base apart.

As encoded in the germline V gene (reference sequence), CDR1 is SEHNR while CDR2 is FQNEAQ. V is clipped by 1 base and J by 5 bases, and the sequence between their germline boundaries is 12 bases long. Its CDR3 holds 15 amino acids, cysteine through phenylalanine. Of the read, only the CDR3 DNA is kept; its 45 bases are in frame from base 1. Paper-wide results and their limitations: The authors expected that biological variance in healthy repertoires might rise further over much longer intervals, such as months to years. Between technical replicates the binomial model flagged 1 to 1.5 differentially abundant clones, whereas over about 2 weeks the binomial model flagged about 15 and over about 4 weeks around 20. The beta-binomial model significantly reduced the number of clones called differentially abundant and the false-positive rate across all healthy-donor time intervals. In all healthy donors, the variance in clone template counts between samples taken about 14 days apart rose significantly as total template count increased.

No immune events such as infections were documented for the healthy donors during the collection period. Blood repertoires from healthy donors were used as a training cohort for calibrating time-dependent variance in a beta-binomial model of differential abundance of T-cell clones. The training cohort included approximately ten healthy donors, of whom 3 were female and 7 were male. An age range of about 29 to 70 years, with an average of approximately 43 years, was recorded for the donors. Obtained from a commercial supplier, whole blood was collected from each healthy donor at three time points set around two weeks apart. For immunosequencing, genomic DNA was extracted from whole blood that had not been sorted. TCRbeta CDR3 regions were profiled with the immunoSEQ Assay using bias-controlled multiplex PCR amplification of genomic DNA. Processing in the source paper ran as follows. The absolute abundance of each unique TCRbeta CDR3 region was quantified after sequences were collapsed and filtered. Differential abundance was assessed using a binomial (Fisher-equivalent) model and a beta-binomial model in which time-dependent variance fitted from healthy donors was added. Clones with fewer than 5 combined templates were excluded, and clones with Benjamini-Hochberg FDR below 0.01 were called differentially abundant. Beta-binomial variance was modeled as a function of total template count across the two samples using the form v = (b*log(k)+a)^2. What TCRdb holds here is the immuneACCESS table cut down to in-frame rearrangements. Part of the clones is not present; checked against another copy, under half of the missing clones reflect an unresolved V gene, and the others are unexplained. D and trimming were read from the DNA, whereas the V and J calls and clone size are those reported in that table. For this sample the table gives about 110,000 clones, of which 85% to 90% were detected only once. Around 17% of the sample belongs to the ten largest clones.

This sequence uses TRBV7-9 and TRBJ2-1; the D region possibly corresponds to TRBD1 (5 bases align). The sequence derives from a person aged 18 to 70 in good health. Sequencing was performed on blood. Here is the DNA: TGTGCCAGCAGCTTAGATGCAGGGCTTAACAATGAGCAGTTCTTC. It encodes CASSLDAGLNNEQFF. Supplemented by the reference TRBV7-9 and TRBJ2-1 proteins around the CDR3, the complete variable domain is DTGVSQNPRHKITKRGQNVTFRCDPISEHNRLYWYRQTLGQGPEFLTYFQNEAQLEKSRLLSDRFSAERPKGSFSTLEIQRTEQGDSAMYLCASSLDAGLNNEQFFGPGTRLTVL.